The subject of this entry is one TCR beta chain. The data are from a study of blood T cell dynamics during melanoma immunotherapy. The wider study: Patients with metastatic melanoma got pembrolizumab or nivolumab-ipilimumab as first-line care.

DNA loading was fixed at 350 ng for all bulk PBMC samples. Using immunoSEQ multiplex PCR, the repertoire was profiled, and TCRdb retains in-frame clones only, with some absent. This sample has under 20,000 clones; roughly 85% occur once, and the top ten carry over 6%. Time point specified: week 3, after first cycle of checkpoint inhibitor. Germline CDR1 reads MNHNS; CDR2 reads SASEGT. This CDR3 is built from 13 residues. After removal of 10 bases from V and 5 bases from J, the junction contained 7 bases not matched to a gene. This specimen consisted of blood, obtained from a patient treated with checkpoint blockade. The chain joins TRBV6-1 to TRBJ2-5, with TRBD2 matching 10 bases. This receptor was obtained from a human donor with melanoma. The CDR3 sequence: CANRAGGVETQYF. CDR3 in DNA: TGTGCCAACCGAGCGGGAGGGGTTGAGACCCAGTACTTC.